Below, 20 T cell receptor beta chains from the same sample are listed, as sequenced in a study of CD8 T cells in ankylosing spondylitis (dated by TCRdb to 2016 to 2017). To prepare the library, 5' RACE was applied. Sequencing was performed on an Illumina HiSeq 2500. TCRdb itself trimmed the public reads at Q25 with fastp, ran MiXCR and retained productive beta chains. All rows with the same CDR3 protein become a single entry with the most common DNA and genes. For this sample the table gives about 160,000 distinct CDR3 sequences, of which 9.8% were detected only once. The biggest ten clones account for about 15% of the sample. The sequenced sample consisted of blood, either unsorted or a sorted T cell fraction (not recorded which). The receptors originated from a female donor with ankylosing spondylitis or in good health (not recorded which).

This chain uses TRBV4-3 with TRBJ2-5; possibly TRBD2 for D (6 bases). The CDR3 is made up of 15 amino acids. Per germline, CDR1 LGHNA and CDR2 YSLEER. With 0 bases removed from V and 4 bases from J, the gap between germline ends came to 12 bases. Here the CDR3 DNA reads TGCGCCAGCAGCCAAGACCGGTCCGGGGGAGAGACCCAGTACTTC. It translates to CASSQDRSGGETQYF.

This clonotype was recorded at least ten times. The chain uses TRBV4-3 and TRBJ2-3; D call uncertain. The CDR3 contains 15 residues. Per the germline V gene, CDR1 is LGHNA and CDR2 is YSLEER. V shed 0 bases and J shed 2 bases, with 9 bases lying between them. As DNA, the CDR3 is TGCGCCAGCAGCCAAGAGAACAGAGACACAGATACGCAGTATTTT. It yields the protein CASSQENRDTDTQYF.

The chain has TRBV9 and TRBJ2-7, with D possibly being TRBD2 (5 bases). Trimming left V 0 bases short and J 4 bases short, with 14 bases between. Germline CDR1 is SGDLS and CDR2 is YYNGEE. There are 15 residues in the CDR3. CDR3 sequence (DNA): TGTGCCAGCAGCGTAGCGGACTCCGTCACGTACGAGCAGTACTTC. Its protein is CASSVADSVTYEQYF.

This clonotype has just a few counts. The rearrangement links TRBV4-3 to TRBJ2-7; no reliable D call. Germline CDR1 is LGHNA and CDR2 is YSLEER. This CDR3 is built from 14 residues. V shed 6 bases and J shed 4 bases, with 16 bases lying between them. The CDR3 DNA is TGCGCCAGCAGTCCAACTATGTCCGGGTACGAGCAGTACTTC. This gives the protein CASSPTMSGYEQYF.

In regard to this clonotype: A much more abundant neighbour one base away suggests this may be a read error. The chain links TRBV27 to TRBJ2-1; 11 bases are shared with TRBD2. The length of the CDR3 is 14 residues. CDR1 is MNHEY, CDR2 SMNVEV, per germline (reference sequence). CDR3 protein: CASMRLAGYNERFF. As DNA, the CDR3 is TGTGCCAGCATGAGACTAGCGGGGTACAATGAGCGGTTCTTC.

This clonotype was seen repeatedly, ten times or more. V gene TRBV11-2 combines with J gene TRBJ2-1, with D unresolved. Looked up from germline, CDR1 is SGHAT and CDR2 is FQNNGV. CDR3 size: 18 residues. Trimming removed 0 bases from V and 5 bases from J, with 20 bases in between. In DNA form, the CDR3 reads TGTGCCAGCAGCTTAGATGATGAAACGGGCTCTGACCACAATGAGCAGTTCTTC. This encodes CASSLDDETGSDHNEQFF.

This clonotype has just a few counts. The genes are TRBV20-1 and TRBJ1-2, with D unclear. The CDR3 totals 12 residues. The germline V and J ends were trimmed by 0 bases and 7 bases, with 9 bases remaining between them. Germline V gives CDR1 DFQATT, CDR2 SNEGSKA (reference sequence). The CDR3 protein is CSARELKGGYTF. As DNA, the CDR3 is TGCAGTGCTAGAGAATTGAAGGGTGGCTACACCTTC.

This clonotype was found a few times. The V gene is TRBV9, the J gene TRBJ2-1; unclear D gene. The CDR3 runs 14 residues. Germline values: CDR1 SGDLS, CDR2 YYNGEE. V gave up 2 bases and J gave up 6 bases, with 12 bases separating them. CDR3 sequence reads: CASSVPTTSNEQFF. The CDR3 nucleotides read TGTGCCAGCAGCGTGCCTACGACCAGCAATGAGCAGTTCTTC.

This clonotype was detected ten times or more. This sequence joins TRBV11-2 and TRBJ2-5; a possible D gene is TRBD1 (6 bases). The CDR3 is 15 amino acids. Trimming shortened V by 1 base and J by 0 bases, and 9 bases separated the two germline ends. The V gene's germline CDR1 is SGHAT and CDR2 FQNNGV. The CDR3: CASSLATGYQETQYF. The CDR3 nucleotides read TGTGCCAGCAGCTTAGCCACAGGGTACCAAGAGACCCAGTACTTC.

This clonotype came up many times. CDR3 DNA sequence: TGTGCCAGCAGTTTTTCAGGGGATGAAAAACTGTTTTTT. It translates to CASSFSGDEKLFF. The chain joins TRBV27 to TRBJ1-4; a weak D match, TRBD1 (6 bases). Germline V gene data show CDR1 as MNHEY and CDR2 as SMNVEV (reference sequence). V lost 3 bases, J lost 6 bases, and 8 bases lay in between. The CDR3 has 13 amino acids.

The gene calls are TRBV6-2 or TRBV6-3 and TRBJ2-1, with 7 positions matching TRBD2. The germline CDR1 and CDR2 sequences are MNHEY and SVGEGT. This CDR3 comprises 16 residues. V gave up 0 bases and J gave up 0 bases; unmatched junction bases: 2. The CDR3 DNA sequence: TGTGCCAGCAGTTACTCTCGCGGGAGCTCCTACAATGAGCAGTTCTTC. Translated, it gives CASSYSRGSSYNEQFF.

This clonotype was observed at least ten times. CDR3 sequence: CASRLAGGFNEQFF. The DNA of the CDR3 is TGTGCCAGCAGACTAGCGGGAGGATTCAATGAGCAGTTCTTC. This rearrangement joins TRBV6-1 to TRBJ2-1, with 12 bases lining up with TRBD2. The CDR3 extends over 14 amino acids. V trimming: 6 bases; J trimming: 6 bases; junction bases outside the gene matches: 3. The germline V gene has CDR1 MNHNS and CDR2 SASEGT.

The rearrangement links TRBV20-1 to TRBJ2-7, with 8 bases matching TRBD2. Germline CDR1 and CDR2: DFQATT and SNEGSKA (reference sequence). CDR3 length: 15 amino acids. V gave up 0 bases and J gave up 7 bases; unmatched junction bases: 11. The CDR3 sequence: CSARDKGTPGGEQYF. The DNA of the CDR3 is TGCAGTGCTAGAGATAAGGGGACCCCGGGAGGGGAGCAGTACTTC.

Points on this clonotype: This may be a read error, as it is one base from a much larger clone. The CDR3: CVTSREESGSETQYF. DNA of the CDR3: TGTGTCACCAGCAGAGAAGAGAGCGGGAGCGAGACCCAGTACTTC. The rearrangement joins TRBV15 to TRBJ2-5, with 8 bases aligning to TRBD2. The V gene's germline CDR1 is LNHNV and CDR2 YYDKDF (reference sequence). This CDR3 region has 15 residues.

The chain recombines TRBV12-5 with TRBJ2-1; 9 bases fit TRBD1. The V gene's germline CDR1 is LGHNT and CDR2 FRNRAP. This CDR3 comprises 15 residues. V gave up 4 bases and J gave up 8 bases; unmatched junction bases: 9. The CDR3 sequence: CASGSIQGAIDEQFF. CDR3 nucleotides: TGTGCTAGTGGTTCTATACAGGGGGCGATCGATGAGCAGTTCTTC.

The V and J genes are TRBV11-3 and TRBJ2-7, with D possibly TRBD1 on 5 matching bases. V lost 5 bases to trimming and J lost 4 bases, with 9 bases between them. CDR1 is SGHNT, CDR2 YENEEA, per germline. This CDR3 has 12 residues. Here the CDR3 reads CASSDSGYEQYF. Written as DNA, the CDR3 is TGTGCCAGCAGCGATTCAGGGTACGAGCAGTACTTC.

This clonotype has ten or more counts. The chain couples TRBV5-1 to TRBJ1-1; possible D gene TRBD1, 5 bases. The CDR3 sequence is 12 residues long. Trimming removed 4 bases from V and 7 bases from J, with 11 bases in between. Germline V gene lookup returns CDR1 SGHRS and CDR2 YFSETQ. The CDR3 DNA sequence: TGCGCCAGCAGCCCCGGGGGGGGTGAAGCTTTCTTT. Translation: CASSPGGGEAFF.

This clonotype appeared a few times. V is TRBV24-1 and J is TRBJ1-1, with D hard to call. There are 12 residues in the CDR3. V lost 7 bases and J 5 bases, leaving 10 bases between the germline ends. CDR1 KGHDR and CDR2 SFDVKD come from the germline V gene. Here the CDR3 reads CATSSGGTEAFF. As DNA, the CDR3 is TGTGCCACCAGCTCCGGAGGAACTGAAGCTTTCTTT.

This clonotype appeared many times. The V call is TRBV4-3, the J call TRBJ2-1; no definite D call. The CDR3 covers 13 residues. The V end was cut by 1 base, the J end by 5 bases, with 6 bases between. Germline values: CDR1 LGHNA, CDR2 YSLEER. The CDR3 DNA follows: TGCGCCAGCAGCCAAGCCAGCCACAATGAGCAGTTCTTC. Translated: CASSQASHNEQFF.

This clonotype was recorded a few times. The chain has TRBV3-1 and TRBJ2-7; D not certain. CDR3 size: 18 residues. Between the trimmed V and J ends, which lost 0 bases and 0 bases, there was a span of 18 bases. Germline V gene lookup returns CDR1 LGHDT and CDR2 YNNKEL (reference sequence). Here the CDR3 DNA reads TGTGCCAGCAGCCAAGAGTCAGGTCAGGCAGACCGCTCCTACGAGCAGTACTTC. Protein: CASSQESGQADRSYEQYF.